These 15 T cell receptor beta chains originate from one sample sequenced in a study of T cell changes during pregnancy in multiple sclerosis. Method: immunoSEQ multiplex PCR; TCRdb's copy keeps in-frame clones and lacks some. The sample lists approximately 92,000 clones, roughly 90% occurring once. Sequences were derived from peripheral blood, sampled in the first trimester of pregnancy. Receptors were obtained from a female donor with multiple sclerosis, enrolled in a pregnancy study.

The DNA of the CDR3 is TGTGCCAGCAGTCCGCCCTGGGCGGGTGAGCAGTTCTTC. Residues: CASSPPWAGEQFF. The chain couples TRBV28 to TRBJ2-1; D is possibly TRBD2 (5 bases). Germline lookup yields CDR1 MDHEN and CDR2 SYDVKM. The CDR3 contains 13 residues. Trimming took off 5 bases at V and 9 bases at J, with 14 bases between the two ends.

The chain has TRBV28 and TRBJ2-7, with 8 bases aligning to TRBD2. The junction had 13 bases not matched to a gene; V was cut back by 3 bases and J by 3 bases. In germline, CDR1 is MDHEN, CDR2 SYDVKM. The CDR3 sequence is 17 residues long. The chain's CDR3 is CASSFLGREANHYEQYF. The DNA of the CDR3 is TGTGCCAGCAGTTTCCTAGGGCGGGAGGCCAACCACTACGAGCAGTACTTC. The full variable domain, with the rest looked up from reference TRBV28 and TRBJ2-7, is DVKVTQSSRYLVKRTGEKVFLECVQDMDHENMFWYRQDPGLGLRLIYFSYDVKMKEKGDIPEGYSVSREKKERFSLILESASTNQTSMYLCASSFLGREANHYEQYFGPGTRLTVT.

The CDR3 is CASSTTGFGKLFF. In DNA, the CDR3 is TGTGCCAGCAGTACGACAGGTTTCGGAAAACTGTTTTTT. V usage is TRBV2 and J usage is TRBJ1-4; TRBD1 is a possible D gene (6 bases). Looked up from germline, CDR1 is SNHLY and CDR2 is FYNNEI. The CDR3 covers 13 residues. The V gene lost 5 bases and the J gene lost 10 bases, with 14 bases spanning the gap.

The chain links TRBV27 to TRBJ1-2; 11 nucleotides match TRBD1. The germline V gene has CDR1 MNHEY and CDR2 SMNVEV (reference sequence). Trimming took 7 bases from V and 5 from J; bases not matched to a gene: 6. This CDR3 comprises 14 residues. This chain's CDR3 is CASTPDRGLYGYTF. The DNA of the CDR3 is TGTGCCAGCACCCCGGACAGGGGGCTTTATGGCTACACCTTC.

This clone was recorded only once. The J gene is TRBJ1-5, the V gene TRBV10-2, with D unresolved. V lost 0 bases and J lost 2, with 8 bases in between. Germline CDR1 is WSHSY and CDR2 is SAAADI. CDR3 size: 15 residues. The CDR3 sequence is CASSESAVRNQPQHF. In nucleotides, the CDR3 is TGCGCCAGCAGTGAGTCGGCAGTACGCAATCAGCCCCAGCATTTT.

The genes are TRBV27 and TRBJ2-1; D is perhaps TRBD1 (5 bases). Trimming stripped 5 bases from V and 6 bases from J, with 20 bases between. CDR3 length: 16 residues. Germline V gene data show CDR1 as MNHEY and CDR2 as SMNVEV (reference sequence). CDR3 protein: CASSPRVGAVTNEQFF. Here the CDR3 DNA reads TGTGCCAGCAGTCCACGTGTAGGGGCCGTCACCAATGAGCAGTTCTTC.

This chain joins TRBV11-2 and TRBJ2-7; the match to TRBD1 covers 7 bases. CDR3 length equals 13 residues. Germline values: CDR1 SGHAT, CDR2 FQNNGV. V lost 6 bases and J lost 5; bases outside the gene matches: 7. DNA of the CDR3: TGTGCCAGCAGGATGACAGGGACGCACGAGCAGTACTTC. Encoded protein: CASRMTGTHEQYF.

The chain is built from TRBV19 and TRBJ1-1, with D perhaps matching TRBD1 (6 bases). With 7 bases removed from V and 2 bases from J, the gap between germline ends came to 14 bases. There are 14 residues in the CDR3. The V gene's germline CDR1 is LNHDA and CDR2 SQIVND (reference sequence). The CDR3 DNA reads TGTGCCAGTAAGGAGGGGGGGCCAAACACTGAAGCTTTCTTT. It yields the protein CASKEGGPNTEAFF.

This clone showed up just a few times. The gene calls are TRBV6-5 and TRBJ2-2; TRBD1 might be the D (6 bases). The CDR3 extends over 15 amino acids. Germline CDR1 MNHEY, CDR2 SVGAGI. Trimming stripped 0 bases from V and 4 bases from J, with 9 bases between. Here the CDR3 DNA reads TGTGCCAGCAGTTACTCGATAGGGGGCACCGGGGAGCTGTTTTTT. As protein: CASSYSIGGTGELFF.

The V call is TRBV19, the J call TRBJ1-5; 7 bases match TRBD1. V was clipped by 4 bases and J by 3 bases; unmatched bases: 9. The CDR3 has 16 amino acids. Germline V gene data show CDR1 as LNHDA and CDR2 as SQIVND (reference sequence). CDR3 in amino acids: CASSTTGVQYNQPQHF. The CDR3 DNA is TGTGCCAGTAGTACAACAGGGGTACAATACAATCAGCCCCAGCATTTT.

The CDR3 is CASSLREASYNEQFF. For the CDR3, the DNA is TGTGCCAGCAGCTTACGAGAAGCCTCCTACAATGAGCAGTTCTTC. The rearrangement links TRBV7-2 to TRBJ2-1; D uncertain. This CDR3 has 15 amino acids. V lost 2 bases and J lost 0, with 8 bases in between. Germline lookup yields CDR1 SGHTA and CDR2 FQGNSA.

The chain employs TRBV25-1 and TRBJ2-7, with TRBD1 matching 9 bases. This CDR3 is built from 15 residues. The V gene's germline CDR1 is MGHDK and CDR2 SYGVNS. Unmatched junction bases numbered 6, after V lost 0 bases and J lost 6 bases. In DNA form, the CDR3 reads TGTGCCAGCAGTGAATACGGGACAGGGCATTCCGAGCAGTACTTC. Encoded protein: CASSEYGTGHSEQYF.

The chain carries TRBV6-5 and TRBJ1-5; D remains unclear. Germline CDR1 reads MNHEY; CDR2 reads SVGAGI. Trimming shortened V by 5 bases and J by 2 bases, and 7 bases separated the two germline ends. This CDR3 comprises 13 residues. CDR3 region: CASSRSRNQPQHF. CDR3 nucleotides: TGTGCCAGCAGTCGTTCCCGCAATCAGCCCCAGCATTTT.

J is TRBJ2-5 and V is TRBV6-5; possibly TRBD2 for D (6 bases). The CDR3 is 15 amino acids. V gave up 4 bases and J gave up 4 bases, with 16 bases separating them. Germline V gives CDR1 MNHEY, CDR2 SVGAGI. CDR3 coding DNA: TGTGCCAGCAGTTTTTTCGCCGGGAGTACAGAGACCCAGTACTTC. Protein sequence: CASSFFAGSTETQYF.

The CDR3 protein is CASKGTGGFWTGELFF. DNA of the CDR3: TGTGCCAGCAAAGGGACAGGGGGCTTTTGGACCGGGGAGCTGTTTTTT. This chain connects TRBV27 to TRBJ2-2; TRBD1 agrees at 12 bases. V trimming: 7 bases; J trimming: 5 bases; junction bases outside the gene matches: 8. The CDR3 covers 16 residues. Germline V gene sequence: CDR1 MNHEY, CDR2 SMNVEV (reference sequence).